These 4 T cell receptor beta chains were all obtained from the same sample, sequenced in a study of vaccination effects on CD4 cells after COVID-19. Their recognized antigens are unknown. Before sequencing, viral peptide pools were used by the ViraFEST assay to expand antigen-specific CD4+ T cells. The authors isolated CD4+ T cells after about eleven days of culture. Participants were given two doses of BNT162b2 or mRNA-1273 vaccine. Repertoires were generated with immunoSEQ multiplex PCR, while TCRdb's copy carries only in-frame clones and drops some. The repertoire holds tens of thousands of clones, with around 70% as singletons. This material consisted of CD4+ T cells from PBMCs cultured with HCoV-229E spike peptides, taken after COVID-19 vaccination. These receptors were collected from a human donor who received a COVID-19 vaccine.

As DNA, the CDR3 is TGCGCCAGCAGCATAGGGACTACCTACAATGAGCAGTTCTTC. Translating gives CASSIGTTYNEQFF. The rearrangement joins TRBV5-1 to TRBJ2-1, with 7 bases lining up with TRBD2. Trimming at V came to 4 bases and at J to 2 bases, leaving 3 bases not matched to a gene. The CDR3 spans 14 residues. Germline V lookup: CDR1 SGHRS, CDR2 YFSETQ.

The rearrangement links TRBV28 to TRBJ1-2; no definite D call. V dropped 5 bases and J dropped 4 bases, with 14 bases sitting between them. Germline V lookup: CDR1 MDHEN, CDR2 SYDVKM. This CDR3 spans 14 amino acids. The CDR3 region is CASSPTNYFYGYTF. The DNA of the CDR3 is TGTGCCAGCAGTCCAACCAACTATTTCTATGGCTACACCTTC.

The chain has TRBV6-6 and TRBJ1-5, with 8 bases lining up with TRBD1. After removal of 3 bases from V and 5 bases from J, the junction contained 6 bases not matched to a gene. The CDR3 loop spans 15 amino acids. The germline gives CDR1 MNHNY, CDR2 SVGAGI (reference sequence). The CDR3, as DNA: TGTGCCAGCAGTTATTCCGGGACAGGTTATCAGCCCCAGCATTTT. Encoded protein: CASSYSGTGYQPQHF.

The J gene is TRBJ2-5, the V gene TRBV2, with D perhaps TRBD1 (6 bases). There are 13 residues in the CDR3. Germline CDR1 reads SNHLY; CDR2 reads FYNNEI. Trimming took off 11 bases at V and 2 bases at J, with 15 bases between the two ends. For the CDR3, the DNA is TGTGCCTCGGCCAGGGGACGGCAAGAGACCCAGTACTTC. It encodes CASARGRQETQYF.